This T cell receptor beta chain was recovered during a study of blood T cell repertoires in COVID-19. Whole-study context: Samples taken during acute and convalescent COVID-19 were collected in the United States, Italy and Spain.

Trimming stripped 7 bases from V and 2 bases from J, with 14 bases between. Germline CDR1 reads SEHNR; CDR2 reads FQNEAQ (reference sequence). This CDR3 region has 14 residues. TCRdb keeps only in-frame clones here, not all; method: immunoSEQ multiplex PCR. The table shows some 38,000 clones, with about 82% occurring only once. This rearrangement joins TRBV7-9 to TRBJ1-2; maybe TRBD1 (5 bases). Sequenced: peripheral blood. The sequence was obtained from a man aged 55 to 70 in a cohort sampled during active COVID-19. In nucleotides, the CDR3 is TGTGCCAGCACCTACAACGGGGGGAACTATGGCTACACCTTC. It translates to CASTYNGGNYGYTF.